This TCR beta chain was observed in a study of cytomegalovirus exposure and HLA in healthy donors. Both 60 Vbeta primers and 13 Jbeta primers went into the PCR. The repertoire was sequenced with immunoSEQ multiplex PCR; TCRdb's copy has only in-frame clones and lacks some. The sample has about 93,000 clones; 70% to 85% are singletons. Of note for this clone: Its cognate antigen is unknown.

Findings of the study overall: In a later analysis, donors in an Asian-associated ancestry cluster reportedly had fewer N-insertions in productive TCRs than the cohort mean. With DRB1 most and HLA-C fewest, TCR association rates differed between HLA loci in a later analysis.

The sequence was obtained from a man aged 45 to 65 in good health and CMV-seronegative. Sequenced material: PBMCs.

The CDR3 reads CASSSWTVSSYNEQFF. The CDR3 DNA is TGTGCCAGCAGTTCTTGGACAGTGAGCTCCTACAATGAGCAGTTCTTC. The V and J genes are TRBV6-4 and TRBJ2-1; D perhaps matches TRBD1 (6 bases). The CDR3 contains 16 residues. V was cut by 5 bases and J by 0 bases, with 14 bases left in between. Germline V gene sequence: CDR1 MRHNA, CDR2 SNTAGT.